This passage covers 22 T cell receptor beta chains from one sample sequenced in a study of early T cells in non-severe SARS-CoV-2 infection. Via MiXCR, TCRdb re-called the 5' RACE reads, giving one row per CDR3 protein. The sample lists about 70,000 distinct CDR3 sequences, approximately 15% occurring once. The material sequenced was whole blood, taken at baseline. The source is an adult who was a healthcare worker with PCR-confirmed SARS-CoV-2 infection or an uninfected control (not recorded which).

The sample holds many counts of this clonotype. Here the CDR3 DNA reads TGTGCCAGCAGTTTATACAGGGAAACCGGGGAGCTGTTTTTT. Protein: CASSLYRETGELFF. The V and J genes are TRBV28 and TRBJ2-2; D is possibly TRBD1 (6 bases). The CDR3 extends over 14 amino acids. The germline gives CDR1 MDHEN, CDR2 SYDVKM. Deletions cut 1 base from V and 5 bases from J, with 8 bases between. Together with reference TRBV28 and TRBJ2-2, the CDR3 gives the full variable domain: DVKVTQSSRYLVKRTGEKVFLECVQDMDHENMFWYRQDPGLGLRLIYFSYDVKMKEKGDIPEGYSVSREKKERFSLILESASTNQTSMYLCASSLYRETGELFFGEGSRLTVL.

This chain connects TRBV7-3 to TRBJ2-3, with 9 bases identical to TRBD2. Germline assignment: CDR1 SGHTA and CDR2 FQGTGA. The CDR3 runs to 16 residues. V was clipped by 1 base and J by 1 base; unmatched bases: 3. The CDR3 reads CASSLKLAGGTDTQYF. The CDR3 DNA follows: TGTGCCAGCAGCTTAAAATTAGCGGGAGGCACAGATACGCAGTATTTT.

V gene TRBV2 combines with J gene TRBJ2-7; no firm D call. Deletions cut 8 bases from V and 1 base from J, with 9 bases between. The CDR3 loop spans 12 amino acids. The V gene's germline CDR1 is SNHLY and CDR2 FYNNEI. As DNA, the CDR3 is TGTGCCAGCGGCCAGCTTTCCTACGAGCAGTACTTC. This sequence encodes CASGQLSYEQYF.

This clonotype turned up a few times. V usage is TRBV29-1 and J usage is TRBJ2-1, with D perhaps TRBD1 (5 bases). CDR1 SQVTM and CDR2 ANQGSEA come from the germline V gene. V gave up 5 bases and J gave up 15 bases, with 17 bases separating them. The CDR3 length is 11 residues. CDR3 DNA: TGCAGCGTTTCCGATCCGGGTAGGGGGTTCTTC. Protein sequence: CSVSDPGRGFF.

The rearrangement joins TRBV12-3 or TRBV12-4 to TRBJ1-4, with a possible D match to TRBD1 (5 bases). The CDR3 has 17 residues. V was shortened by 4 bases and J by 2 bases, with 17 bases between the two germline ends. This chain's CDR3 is CASSSKERGLTNEKLFF. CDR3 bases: TGTGCCAGCAGTTCAAAGGAGAGGGGATTGACTAATGAAAAACTGTTTTTT.

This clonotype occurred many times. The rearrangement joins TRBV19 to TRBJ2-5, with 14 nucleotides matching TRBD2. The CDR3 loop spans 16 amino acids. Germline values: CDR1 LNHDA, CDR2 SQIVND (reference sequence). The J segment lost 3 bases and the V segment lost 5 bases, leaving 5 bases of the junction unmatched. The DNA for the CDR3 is TGTGCCAGTAGTCCAAGACTAGCGGGAGGGGAAGAGACCCAGTACTTC. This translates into CASSPRLAGGEETQYF. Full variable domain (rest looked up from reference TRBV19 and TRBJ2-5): DGGITQSPKYLFRKEGQNVTLSCEQNLNHDAMYWYRQDPGQGLRLIYYSQIVNDFQKGDIAEGYSVSREKKESFPLTVTSAQKNPTAFYLCASSPRLAGGEETQYFGPGTRLLVL.

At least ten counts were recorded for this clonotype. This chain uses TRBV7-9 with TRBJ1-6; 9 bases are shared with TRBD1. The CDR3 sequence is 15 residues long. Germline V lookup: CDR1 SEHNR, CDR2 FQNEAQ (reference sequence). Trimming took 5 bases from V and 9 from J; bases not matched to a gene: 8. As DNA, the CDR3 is TGTGCCAGCAGCAATCCGGGACAGGGTACTTCACCCCTCCACTTT. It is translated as CASSNPGQGTSPLHF.

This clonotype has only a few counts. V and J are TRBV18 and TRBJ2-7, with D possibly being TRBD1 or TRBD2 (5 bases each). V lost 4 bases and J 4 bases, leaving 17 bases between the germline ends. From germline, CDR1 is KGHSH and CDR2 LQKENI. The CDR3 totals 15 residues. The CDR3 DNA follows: TGTGCCAGCTCACAATCCGGGACGAAGGATTACGAGCAGTACTTC. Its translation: CASSQSGTKDYEQYF.

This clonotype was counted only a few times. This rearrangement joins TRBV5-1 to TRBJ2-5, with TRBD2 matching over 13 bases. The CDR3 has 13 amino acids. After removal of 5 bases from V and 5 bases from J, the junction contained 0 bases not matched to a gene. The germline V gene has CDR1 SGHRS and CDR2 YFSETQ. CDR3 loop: CASRTSGRETQYF. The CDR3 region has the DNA TGCGCCAGCAGGACTAGCGGGAGGGAGACCCAGTACTTC.

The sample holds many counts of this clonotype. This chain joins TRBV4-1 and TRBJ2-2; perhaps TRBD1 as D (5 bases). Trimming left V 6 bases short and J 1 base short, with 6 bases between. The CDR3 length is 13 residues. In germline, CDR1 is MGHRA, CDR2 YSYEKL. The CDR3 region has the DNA TGCGCCAGCAGGCAGGGGAACACCGGGGAGCTGTTTTTT. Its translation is CASRQGNTGELFF.

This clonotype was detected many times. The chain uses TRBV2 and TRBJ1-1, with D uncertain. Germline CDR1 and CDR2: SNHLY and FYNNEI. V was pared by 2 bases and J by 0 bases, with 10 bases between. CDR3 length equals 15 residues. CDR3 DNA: TGTGCCAGCAGTGAACGGGAGAATTTGAACACTGAAGCTTTCTTT. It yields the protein CASSERENLNTEAFF.

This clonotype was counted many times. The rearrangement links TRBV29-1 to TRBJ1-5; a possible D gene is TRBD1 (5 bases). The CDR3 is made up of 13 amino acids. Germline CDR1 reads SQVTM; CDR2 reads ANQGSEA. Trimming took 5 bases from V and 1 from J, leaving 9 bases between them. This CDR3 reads CSVQGLSNQPQHF. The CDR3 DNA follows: TGCAGCGTTCAGGGCCTAAGCAATCAGCCCCAGCATTTT.

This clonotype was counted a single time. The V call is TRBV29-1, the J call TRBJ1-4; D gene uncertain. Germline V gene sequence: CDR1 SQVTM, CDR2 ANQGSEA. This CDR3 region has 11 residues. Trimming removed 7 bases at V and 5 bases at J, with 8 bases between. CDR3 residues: CSAKSNEKLFF. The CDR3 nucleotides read TGCAGCGCCAAGAGCAATGAAAAACTGTTTTTT.

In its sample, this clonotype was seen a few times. The CDR3 bases are TGTGCCAGCTCGCCGGGACTGCCAACAGACGGCTACACCTTC. Protein: CASSPGLPTDGYTF. The chain joins TRBV18 to TRBJ1-2, with D possibly matching TRBD1 (5 bases). V lost 6 bases and J 8 bases, leaving 19 bases between the germline ends. Germline V lookup: CDR1 KGHSH, CDR2 LQKENI. CDR3 length: 14 residues.

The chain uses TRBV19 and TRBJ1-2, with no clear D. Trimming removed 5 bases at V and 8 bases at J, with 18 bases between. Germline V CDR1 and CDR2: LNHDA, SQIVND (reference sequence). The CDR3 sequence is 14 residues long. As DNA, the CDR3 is TGTGCCAGTAGTGATAGGAGCCCCCGGTTGGGCTACACCTTC. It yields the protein CASSDRSPRLGYTF.

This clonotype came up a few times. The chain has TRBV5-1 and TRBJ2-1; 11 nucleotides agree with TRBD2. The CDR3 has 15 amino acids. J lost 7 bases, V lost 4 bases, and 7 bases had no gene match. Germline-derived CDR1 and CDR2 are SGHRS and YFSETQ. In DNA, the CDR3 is TGCGCCAGCAGCGCGAAGACTAGCGGGAAGAATGAGCAGTTCTTC. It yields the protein CASSAKTSGKNEQFF.

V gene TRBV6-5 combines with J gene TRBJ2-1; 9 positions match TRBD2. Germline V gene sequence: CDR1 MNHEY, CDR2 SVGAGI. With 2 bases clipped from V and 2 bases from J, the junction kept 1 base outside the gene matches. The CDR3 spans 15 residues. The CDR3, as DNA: TGTGCCAGCAGTTACGGGACTAGCCCCTACAATGAGCAGTTCTTC. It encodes CASSYGTSPYNEQFF.

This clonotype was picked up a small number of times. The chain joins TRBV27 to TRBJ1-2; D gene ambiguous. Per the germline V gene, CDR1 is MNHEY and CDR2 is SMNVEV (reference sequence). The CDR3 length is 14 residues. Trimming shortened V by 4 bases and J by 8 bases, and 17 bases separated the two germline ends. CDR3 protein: CASSSPGLPRGYTF. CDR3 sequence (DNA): TGTGCCAGCAGTTCCCCAGGACTACCGAGGGGCTACACCTTC.

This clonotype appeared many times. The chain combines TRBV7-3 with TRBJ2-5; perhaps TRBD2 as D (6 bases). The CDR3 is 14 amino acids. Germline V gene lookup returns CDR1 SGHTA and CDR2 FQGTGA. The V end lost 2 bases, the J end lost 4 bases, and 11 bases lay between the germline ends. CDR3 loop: CASSLVGGGETQYF. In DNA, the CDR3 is TGTGCCAGCAGCTTAGTGGGAGGAGGAGAGACCCAGTACTTC. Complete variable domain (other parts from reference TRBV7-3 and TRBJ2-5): GAGVSQTPSNKVTEKGKYVELRCDPISGHTALYWYRQSLGQGPEFLIYFQGTGAADDSGLPNDRFFAVRPEGSVSTLKIQRTERGDSAVYLCASSLVGGGETQYFGPGTRLLVL.

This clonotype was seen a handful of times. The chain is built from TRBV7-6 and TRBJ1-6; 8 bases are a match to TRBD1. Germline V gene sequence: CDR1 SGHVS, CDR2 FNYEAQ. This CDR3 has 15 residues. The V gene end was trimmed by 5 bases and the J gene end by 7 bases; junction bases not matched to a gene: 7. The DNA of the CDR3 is TGTGCCAGCAGCCCCAAGACAGGGGCCAATTCACCCCTCCACTTT. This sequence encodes CASSPKTGANSPLHF.

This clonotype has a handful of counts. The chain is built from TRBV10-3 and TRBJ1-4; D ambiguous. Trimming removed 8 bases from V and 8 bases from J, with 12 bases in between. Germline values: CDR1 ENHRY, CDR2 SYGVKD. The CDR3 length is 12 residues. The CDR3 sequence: CAIPLGNEKLFF. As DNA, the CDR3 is TGTGCCATCCCCCTCGGGAACGAAAAACTGTTTTTT.

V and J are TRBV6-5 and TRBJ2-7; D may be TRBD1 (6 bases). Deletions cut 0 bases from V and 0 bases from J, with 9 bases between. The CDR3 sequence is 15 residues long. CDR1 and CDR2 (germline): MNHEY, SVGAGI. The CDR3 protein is CASSYSSRGSYEQYF. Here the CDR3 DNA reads TGTGCCAGCAGTTACTCGAGCAGGGGCTCCTACGAGCAGTACTTC.